These T cell receptor beta chains were read from a single sample in a study of T cells in Graves' hyperthyroidism and ophthalmopathy. TCRdb recomputed calls from the multiplex PCR reads with MiXCR, one row per CDR3 protein. The data hold more than 350,000 distinct CDR3 sequences, with about a sixth observed a single time. The specimen was blood. The receptors originated from a woman under 40 with Graves' hyperthyroidism that later progressed to Graves' ophthalmopathy. CDR3s include the opening cysteine and the closing phenylalanine or tryptophan. Fields, in order: CDR3 protein, V gene.

CDR3 protein: CASRPGTGRNTEAFF; V gene: TRBV5-1
CDR3 protein: CASSLVVGGEMSTDTQYF; V gene: TRBV7-6
CDR3 protein: CASKGLAMGELFF; V gene: TRBV6-1
CDR3 protein: CSARGGGHNTGELFF; V gene: TRBV20-1
CDR3 protein: CASSLSLTSGYYNEQFF; V gene: TRBV11-2
CDR3 protein: CSARGDSGTGTYEQYF; V gene: TRBV20-1
CDR3 protein: CASRHPRTGTNTEAFF; V gene: TRBV6-2/TRBV6-3
CDR3 protein: CASSSGQVRNTIYF; V gene: TRBV19
CDR3 protein: CASNGGRGSYNEQFF; V gene: TRBV12-3/TRBV12-4
CDR3 protein: CSVAGTLEGYTF; V gene: TRBV29-1
CDR3 protein: CATSRDSSSSYNSPLYF; V gene: TRBV15
CDR3 protein: CASGVLAGVPDTQYF; V gene: TRBV27
CDR3 protein: CASMRGMSEAFF; V gene: TRBV6-5
CDR3 protein: CASSFTTGELFF; V gene: TRBV5-6
CDR3 protein: CASSLRLVGDEQFF; V gene: TRBV4-2
CDR3 protein: CAISGTGHGNTIYF; V gene: TRBV10-3
CDR3 protein: CASSVTRVNTEAFF; V gene: TRBV2
CDR3 protein: CAREDDRDYGYTF; V gene: TRBV2
CDR3 protein: CAWFSNKGPFYEQYF; V gene: TRBV30
CDR3 protein: CASSPMTSGRPGELFF; V gene: TRBV12-3/TRBV12-4
CDR3 protein: CASSLTGGGGNQPQHF; V gene: TRBV27
CDR3 protein: CSARDVIGLANTGELFF; V gene: TRBV20-1
CDR3 protein: CASSVRDPTGELFF; V gene: TRBV19
CDR3 protein: CASSLGPEDSGGYEQYF; V gene: TRBV5-5
CDR3 protein: CASSRTPGLAGGTDTQYF; V gene: TRBV11-2
CDR3 protein: CASSIQGYTDTQYF; V gene: TRBV19
CDR3 protein: CASSLTGQSYEQYF; V gene: TRBV28
CDR3 protein: CASSQDYVMNTEAFF; V gene: TRBV3-1
CDR3 protein: CASTGLAGGEEQYF; V gene: TRBV28
CDR3 protein: CASSFFDRDDQPQHF; V gene: TRBV5-8
CDR3 protein: CASSAGTANIQYF; V gene: TRBV11-3
CDR3 protein: CASMEVQGLRGYTF; V gene: TRBV27
CDR3 protein: CASNLQIGRNYEQYF; V gene: TRBV2
CDR3 protein: CASSSHLGGGLTYNEQFF; V gene: TRBV12-3/TRBV12-4
CDR3 protein: CATAFPDRGSYEQYF; V gene: TRBV6-2/TRBV6-3
CDR3 protein: CASQGQGAAGELFF; V gene: TRBV7-9
CDR3 protein: CSARDVQGYSGNTIYF; V gene: TRBV20-1
CDR3 protein: CASGNRGVGELFF; V gene: TRBV12-3/TRBV12-4
CDR3 protein: CASSLNRAMNTEAFF; V gene: TRBV11-2
CDR3 protein: CATSDRTGGGYNEQFF; V gene: TRBV24-1
CDR3 protein: CASSYSTGGRDQPQHF; V gene: TRBV6-5
CDR3 protein: CASSEALRDRGLPEAFF; V gene: TRBV2